The 20 T cell receptor beta chains presented below share a single source sample, sequenced in a study of shared clonotypes between healthy human individuals. Profiling relied on immunoSEQ multiplex PCR, and the TCRdb table lists in-frame clones only, not all of them. Of hundreds of thousands of clones in the sample, around 78% are singletons; the top ten hold around 13%. The sample consisted of PBMCs. Every receptor here comes from a woman between 35 and 50 years old in good health. Some clones in this sample may be carry-over from other donors' samples.

The rearrangement joins TRBV4-3 to TRBJ1-2; the D gene is possibly TRBD1 (5 bases). The CDR3 runs to 13 residues. V gave up 1 base and J gave up 6 bases, with 9 bases separating them. CDR1 LGHNA and CDR2 YSLEER come from the germline V gene. This chain's CDR3 is CASSQGGSDGYTF. CDR3 bases: TGCGCCAGCAGCCAAGGGGGGAGTGATGGCTACACCTTC.

This clone was counted at least ten times. J is TRBJ2-5 and V is TRBV9; D perhaps matches TRBD1 (6 bases). Germline V gene sequence: CDR1 SGDLS, CDR2 YYNGEE. Trimming left V 4 bases short and J 4 bases short, with 20 bases between. This CDR3 region has 16 residues. CDR3 protein: CASSQNPGAQGETQYF. CDR3 coding DNA: TGTGCCAGCAGCCAAAATCCAGGGGCCCAGGGAGAGACCCAGTACTTC.

This rearrangement joins TRBV5-4 to TRBJ1-2; D perhaps matches TRBD1 (5 bases). The ends were cut back, 0 bases at V and 8 bases at J, with 11 bases in the middle. Looked up from germline, CDR1 is SGHNT and CDR2 is YYREEE (reference sequence). The CDR3 sequence is 13 residues long. For the CDR3, the DNA is TGTGCCAGCAGCTTGGGGGGGAACCGAGGCTACACCTTC. Translation gives CASSLGGNRGYTF.

This clone occurred a few times. The chain combines TRBV2 with TRBJ2-3; 13 bases line up with TRBD2. Germline V CDR1 and CDR2: SNHLY, FYNNEI. Trimming at V came to 6 bases and at J to 5 bases, leaving 8 bases not matched to a gene. The CDR3 consists of 16 residues. This chain's CDR3 is CASSVGLAGVVDTQYF. CDR3 bases: TGTGCCAGCAGCGTCGGACTAGCGGGAGTGGTAGATACGCAGTATTTT.

The V and J genes are TRBV27 and TRBJ2-1; weak D call: TRBD1 (5 bases). The germline V gene encodes CDR1 MNHEY and CDR2 SMNVEV (reference sequence). CDR3 length: 15 amino acids. V was shortened by 2 bases and J by 0 bases, with 8 bases between the two germline ends. The CDR3 region has the DNA TGTGCCAGCAGTTTAGGGGCTAGCTCCTACAATGAGCAGTTCTTC. Translation: CASSLGASSYNEQFF.

Of note for this clone: A far larger clone is a single base away, which makes a read error likely. This chain connects TRBV30 to TRBJ2-3; 7 nucleotides align to TRBD1. Germline CDR1 and CDR2: GTSNPN and SVGIG (reference sequence). This CDR3 has 12 amino acids. In DNA, the CDR3 is TGTGCCTGGACGACCGGGACAGATATGCAGTATTTT. Translation: CAWTTGTDMQYF.

This chain links TRBV6-4 with TRBJ2-3; 11 bases line up with TRBD2. Germline values: CDR1 MRHNA, CDR2 SNTAGT. The CDR3 has 15 amino acids. V was clipped by 5 bases and J by 4 bases; unmatched bases: 5. The CDR3 sequence: CASSQVAGGSDTQYF. The CDR3 DNA reads TGTGCCAGCAGTCAAGTAGCGGGAGGGTCAGATACGCAGTATTTT.

This clone was seen a single time. Written as DNA, the CDR3 is TGTGCCAGCAGCATAGGGAGCGGTAGCACAGATACGCAGTATTTT. Protein sequence: CASSIGSGSTDTQYF. The chain has TRBV9 and TRBJ2-3, with D possibly TRBD2 on 5 matching bases. The V gene's germline CDR1 is SGDLS and CDR2 YYNGEE. There are 15 residues in the CDR3. V dropped 4 bases and J dropped 0 bases, with 12 bases sitting between them.

The J gene is TRBJ2-7, the V gene TRBV11-2; D not resolved. CDR1 and CDR2 from the germline V gene are SGHAT and FQNNGV. This CDR3 has 13 amino acids. The V and J ends lost 5 bases and 6 bases respectively, with 14 bases between them. CDR3 nucleotides: TGTGCCAGCAGCCCGACCCGTTGGACCGAGCAGTACTTC. Translating gives CASSPTRWTEQYF.

The rearrangement uses TRBV7-2 and TRBJ2-4; 8 nucleotides agree with TRBD2. Germline CDR1 SGHTA, CDR2 FQGNSA. This CDR3 region has 17 residues. V was clipped by 1 base and J by 0 bases; unmatched bases: 5. The CDR3 here is CASSLDGSGIAKNIQYF. In nucleotides, the CDR3 is TGTGCCAGCAGCTTAGACGGTAGCGGGATAGCCAAAAACATTCAGTACTTC.

J is TRBJ1-5 and V is TRBV2, with D uncertain. Germline CDR1 is SNHLY and CDR2 is FYNNEI. This CDR3 spans 15 amino acids. With 7 bases removed from V and 7 bases from J, the gap between germline ends came to 20 bases. CDR3 loop: CASTQTRSAGQPQHF. The CDR3 coding sequence is TGTGCCAGCACCCAAACTCGGTCCGCAGGCCAGCCCCAGCATTTT.

About this clone itself: This sample includes further DNA sequences coding for the same CDR3. The chain carries TRBV29-1 and TRBJ2-5; the match to TRBD2 covers 11 bases. This CDR3 has 13 amino acids. With V trimmed by 3 bases and J by 5 bases, 2 bases remained unmatched. Germline values: CDR1 SQVTM, CDR2 ANQGSEA. The CDR3 region is CSVDASGGETQYF. CDR3 nucleotide sequence: TGCAGCGTTGATGCTAGCGGGGGGGAGACCCAGTACTTC.

This chain connects TRBV6-6 to TRBJ1-2; perhaps TRBD1 as D (6 bases). Trimming took 5 bases from V and 4 from J, leaving 20 bases between them. This CDR3 spans 16 amino acids. Germline-derived CDR1 and CDR2 are MNHNY and SVGAGI (reference sequence). CDR3 sequence reads: CASSLRGGPGSYGYTF. The CDR3 DNA reads TGTGCCAGCAGTCTACGAGGGGGGCCGGGTAGCTATGGCTACACCTTC.

The rearrangement uses TRBV9 and TRBJ1-2, with D uncertain. This CDR3 region has 16 residues. Trimming left V 3 bases short and J 4 bases short, with 19 bases between. CDR1 and CDR2 (germline): SGDLS, YYNGEE. CDR3 protein: CASSGGPARQPYGYTF. Here the CDR3 DNA reads TGTGCCAGCAGCGGCGGCCCCGCCAGGCAGCCCTATGGCTACACCTTC.

This chain connects TRBV21-1 to TRBJ2-2. TRBV21-1 has pseudogene status. The CDR3 covers 16 residues. CDR3 protein: CASSKDGSKFTGELFF. The CDR3 nucleotides read TGTGCCAGCAGCAAAGACGGATCAAAATTCACCGGGGAGCTGTTTTTT.

The table lists this clone with a count of one. This rearrangement joins TRBV28 to TRBJ2-7, with 9 positions matching TRBD1. CDR1 and CDR2 from the germline V gene are MDHEN and SYDVKM. This CDR3 comprises 14 residues. V dropped 7 bases and J dropped 2; count of bases not matched to a gene: 6. The CDR3 reads CASKWDRVAYEQYF. The CDR3 DNA sequence: TGTGCCAGCAAATGGGACAGGGTAGCCTACGAGCAGTACTTC.

The chain links TRBV9 to TRBJ1-2; D ambiguous. Trimming took 0 bases from V and 2 from J, leaving 8 bases between them. Germline V CDR1 and CDR2: SGDLS, YYNGEE. This CDR3 contains 14 residues. CDR3 amino acids: CASSVAGRNYGYTF. CDR3 DNA sequence: TGTGCCAGCAGCGTAGCGGGCAGGAACTATGGCTACACCTTC.

The chain uses TRBV28 and TRBJ1-1, with 7 positions matching TRBD1. The CDR3 consists of 15 residues. CDR1 and CDR2 (germline): MDHEN, SYDVKM. V shed 6 bases and J 6 bases; nucleotides not matched to a gene: 13. The CDR3 region is CASSPSEGARAEAFF. The CDR3, as DNA: TGTGCCAGCAGCCCATCGGAGGGGGCTAGGGCTGAAGCTTTCTTT.

To note about this clone: A much larger clone sits a single nucleotide away, making a read error possible. Other DNA sequences of this sample code for an identical CDR3. The CDR3 DNA sequence: TGTGCCAGCAGCTTAGCAGGGGGCAATCAGCCCCAGCATTTT. It specifies CASSLAGGNQPQHF. The rearrangement uses TRBV7-9 and TRBJ1-5, with D perhaps matching TRBD1 (5 bases). The CDR3 runs to 14 residues. Trimming shortened V by 0 bases and J by 2 bases, and 5 bases separated the two germline ends. Germline V CDR1 and CDR2: SEHNR, FQNEAQ (reference sequence).

The CDR3 spells CASSVRTGTNTEAFF. The CDR3 nucleotides are TGTGCCAGCAGTGTCCGGACAGGGACGAACACTGAAGCTTTCTTT. The gene calls are TRBV6-5 and TRBJ1-1; 8 positions agree with TRBD1. After removal of 5 bases from V and 1 base from J, the junction contained 6 bases not matched to a gene. This CDR3 has 15 residues. Germline values: CDR1 MNHEY, CDR2 SVGAGI.